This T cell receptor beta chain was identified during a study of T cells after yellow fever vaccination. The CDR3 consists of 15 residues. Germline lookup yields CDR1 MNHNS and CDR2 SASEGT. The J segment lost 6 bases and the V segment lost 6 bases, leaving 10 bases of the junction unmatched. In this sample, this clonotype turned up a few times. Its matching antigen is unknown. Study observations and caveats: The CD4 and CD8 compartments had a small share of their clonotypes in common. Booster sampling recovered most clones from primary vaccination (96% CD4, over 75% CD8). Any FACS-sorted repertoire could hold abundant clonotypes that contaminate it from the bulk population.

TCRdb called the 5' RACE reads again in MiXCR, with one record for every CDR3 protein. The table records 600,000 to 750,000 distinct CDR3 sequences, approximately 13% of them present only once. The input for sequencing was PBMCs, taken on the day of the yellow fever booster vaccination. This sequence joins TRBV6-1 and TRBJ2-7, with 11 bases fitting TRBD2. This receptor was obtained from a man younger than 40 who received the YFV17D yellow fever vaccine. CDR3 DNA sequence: TGTGCCAGCAGCCGTACTAGCGGGAGTTTTAGCGAGCAGTACTTC. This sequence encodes CASSRTSGSFSEQYF.